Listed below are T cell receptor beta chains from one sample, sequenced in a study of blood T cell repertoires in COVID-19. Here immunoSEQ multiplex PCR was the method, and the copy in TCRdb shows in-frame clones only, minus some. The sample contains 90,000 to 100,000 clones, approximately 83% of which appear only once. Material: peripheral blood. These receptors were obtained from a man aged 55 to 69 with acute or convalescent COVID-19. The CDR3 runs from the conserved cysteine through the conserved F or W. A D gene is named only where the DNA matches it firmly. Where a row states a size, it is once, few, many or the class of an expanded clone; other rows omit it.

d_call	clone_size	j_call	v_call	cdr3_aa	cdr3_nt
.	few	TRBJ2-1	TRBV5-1	CASSFGAGPYNEQFF	TGCGCCAGCAGCTTTGGTGCAGGGCCGTACAATGAGCAGTTCTTC
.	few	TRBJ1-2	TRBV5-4	CASSWERGTNYGYTF	TGTGCCAGCAGCTGGGAACGGGGGACTAACTATGGCTACACCTTC
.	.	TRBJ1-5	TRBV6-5	CASSPQGAGQPQHF	TGTGCCAGCAGTCCTCAGGGTGCGGGGCAGCCCCAGCATTTT
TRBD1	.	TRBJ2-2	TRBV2	CAMGQGASDTGELFF	TGTGCCATGGGACAGGGGGCTTCGGACACCGGGGAGCTGTTTTTT
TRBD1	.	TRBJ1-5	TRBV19	CASSAQGASNQPQHF	TGTGCCAGTAGTGCTCAGGGGGCTAGCAATCAGCCCCAGCATTTT
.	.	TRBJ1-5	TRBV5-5	CASSLDSRIGSNQPQHF	TGTGCCAGCAGCTTGGATTCTAGGATTGGGAGCAATCAGCCCCAGCATTTT
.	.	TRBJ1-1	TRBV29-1	CSVVGGNTEAFF	TGCAGCGTTGTCGGAGGGAACACTGAAGCTTTCTTT
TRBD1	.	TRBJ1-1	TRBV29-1	CSADRGLNTEAFF	TGCAGCGCTGACAGGGGATTGAACACTGAAGCTTTCTTT
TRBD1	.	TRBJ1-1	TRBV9	CASSSGQGRVWTEAFF	TGTGCCAGCAGCTCCGGACAGGGTAGAGTTTGGACTGAAGCTTTCTTT
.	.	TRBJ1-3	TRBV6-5	CASSTGVSGNTIYF	TGTGCCAGCAGTACGGGAGTCTCTGGAAACACCATATATTTT
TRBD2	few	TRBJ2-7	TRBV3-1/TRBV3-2	CASSQGLSGIHSYEQYF	TGTGCCAGCAGCCAAGGTCTTAGCGGGATCCACTCCTACGAGCAGTACTTC
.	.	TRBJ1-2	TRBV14	CASSQDTGPRGAEYGYTF	TGTGCCAGCAGCCAAGATACTGGCCCCCGGGGGGCTGAGTATGGCTACACCTTC
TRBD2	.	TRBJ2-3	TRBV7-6	CASSSGLGGPDTQYF	TGTGCCAGCAGCTCGGGACTAGGGGGTCCAGATACGCAGTATTTT
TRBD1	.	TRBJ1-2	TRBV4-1	CASSLGQGPDYGYTF	TGCGCCAGCAGCCTTGGACAGGGCCCTGACTATGGCTACACCTTC
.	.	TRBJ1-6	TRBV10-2	CASSDRDTSPLHF	TGCGCCAGCAGTGACAGGGACACTTCACCCCTCCACTTT
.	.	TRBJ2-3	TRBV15	CATSGGTRTDTQYF	TGTGCCACCAGCGGCGGGACTCGCACAGATACGCAGTATTTT
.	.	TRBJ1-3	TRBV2	CASSEADISSGNTIYF	TGTGCCAGCAGTGAAGCCGACATTAGCTCTGGAAACACCATATATTTT
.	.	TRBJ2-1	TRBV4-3	CASSQEPGGVDNEQFF	TGCGCCAGCAGCCAAGAGCCCGGGGGAGTAGACAATGAGCAGTTCTTC
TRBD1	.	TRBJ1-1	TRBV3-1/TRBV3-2	CASSNGGQTEAFF	TGTGCCAGCTCCAACGGGGGACAGACTGAAGCTTTCTTT
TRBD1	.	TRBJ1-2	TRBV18	CASSPLDRGLDGYTF	TGTGCCAGCTCACCGCTGGACAGGGGGCTGGATGGCTACACCTTC
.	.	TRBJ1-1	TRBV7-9	CASSFSSVRNTEAFF	TGTGCCAGCAGCTTCTCTTCGGTAAGGAACACTGAAGCTTTCTTT
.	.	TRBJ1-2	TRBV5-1	CASSLESQGSNYGYTF	TGCGCCAGCAGCTTGGAATCACAGGGCTCTAACTATGGCTACACCTTC
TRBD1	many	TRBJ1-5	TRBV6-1	CASSALAPGQGGNQPQHF	TGTGCCAGCAGTGCTTTGGCGCCGGGACAGGGAGGGAATCAGCCCCAGCATTTT
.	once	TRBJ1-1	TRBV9	CASSPQLNTEAFF	TGTGCCAGCAGCCCCCAATTGAACACTGAAGCTTTCTTT
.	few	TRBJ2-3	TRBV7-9	CASREVGAPDTQYF	TGTGCCAGCAGGGAGGTGGGGGCCCCAGATACGCAGTATTTT
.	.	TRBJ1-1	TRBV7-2	CASSRGANMNTEAFF	TGTGCCAGCAGCCGGGGAGCCAACATGAACACTGAAGCTTTCTTT
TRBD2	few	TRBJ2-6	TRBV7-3	CASSMGLAGGRTLSGANVLTF	TGTGCCAGCAGCATGGGACTAGCGGGGGGCCGTACACTCTCTGGGGCCAACGTCCTGACTTTC
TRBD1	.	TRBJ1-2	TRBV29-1	CSVATGGGYTF	TGCAGCGTAGCTACAGGGGGTGGCTACACCTTC
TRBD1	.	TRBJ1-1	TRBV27	CASSTPQGTMNTEAFF	TGTGCCAGCAGTACACCACAGGGGACCATGAACACTGAAGCTTTCTTT
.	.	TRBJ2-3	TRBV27	CASSLGQPRTDTQYF	TGTGCCAGCAGTTTGGGGCAGCCTCGCACAGATACGCAGTATTTT
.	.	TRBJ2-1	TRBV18	CASSPRSDNYNEQFF	TGTGCCAGCTCACCACGGTCAGATAACTACAATGAGCAGTTCTTC
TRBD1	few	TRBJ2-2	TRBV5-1	CASSQRTGANTGELFF	TGCGCCAGCAGCCAAAGGACAGGAGCGAACACCGGGGAGCTGTTTTTT
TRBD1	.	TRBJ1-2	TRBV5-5	CASSPNPGQGKRGYGYTF	TGTGCCAGCAGCCCTAATCCAGGACAGGGGAAGAGGGGGTATGGCTACACCTTC
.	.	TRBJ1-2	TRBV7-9	CASSSTRGSLDGYTF	TGTGCCAGCAGCTCCACCAGGGGAAGTTTGGATGGCTACACCTTC
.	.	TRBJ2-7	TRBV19	CASSIPNEGQYF	TGTGCCAGTAGTATACCGAATGAGGGGCAGTACTTC
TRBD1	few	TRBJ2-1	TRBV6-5	CASSYTLGQVNEQFF	TGTGCCAGCAGTTATACCCTCGGACAGGTCAATGAGCAGTTCTTC
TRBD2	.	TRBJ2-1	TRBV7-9	CASTRGLAVYNEQFF	TGTGCCAGCACCCGAGGACTAGCGGTTTACAATGAGCAGTTCTTC
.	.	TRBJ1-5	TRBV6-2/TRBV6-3	CASSYSSGGASNQPQHF	TGTGCCAGCAGTTACTCGAGCGGAGGGGCAAGCAATCAGCCCCAGCATTTT
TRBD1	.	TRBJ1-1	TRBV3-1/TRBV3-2	CASSVPDRVTEAFF	TGTGCCAGCAGCGTACCTGACAGGGTGACTGAAGCTTTCTTT
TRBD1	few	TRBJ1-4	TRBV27	CASSFSGTGGEKLFF	TGTGCCAGCAGTTTCTCCGGGACAGGGGGAGAAAAACTGTTTTTT
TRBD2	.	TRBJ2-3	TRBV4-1	CASSQVAGGDTQYF	TGCGCCAGCAGCCAAGTGGCGGGGGGCGATACGCAGTATTTT
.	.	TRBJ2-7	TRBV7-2	CASSLDRSYEQYF	TGTGCCAGCAGCCTAGACAGATCCTACGAGCAGTACTTC
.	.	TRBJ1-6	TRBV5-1	CASSLARQVPNSPLHF	TGCGCCAGCAGCTTGGCCAGACAGGTCCCCAATTCACCCCTCCACTTT
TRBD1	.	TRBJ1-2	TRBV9	CASSPMTGDGYTF	TGTGCCAGCAGCCCGATGACAGGGGATGGCTACACCTTC
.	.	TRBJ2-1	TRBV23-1	CATSDGGSYNEQFF	TGCGCCACTTCCGACGGGGGTTCCTACAATGAGCAGTTCTTC
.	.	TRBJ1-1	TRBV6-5	CASILTEAFF	TGTGCCAGCATCCTAACTGAAGCTTTCTTT
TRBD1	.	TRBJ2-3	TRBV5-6	CASSLTTGGSTDTQYF	TGTGCCAGCAGCTTGACCACAGGGGGTTCCACAGATACGCAGTATTTT
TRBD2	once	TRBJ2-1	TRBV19	CASSIGSGGAYEQFF	TGTGCCAGTAGTATAGGTAGCGGGGGGGCCTATGAGCAGTTCTTC
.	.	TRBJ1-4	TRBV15	CATSRDRPPTNEKLFF	TGTGCCACCAGCAGAGACAGGCCTCCAACTAATGAAAAACTGTTTTTT
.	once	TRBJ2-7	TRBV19	CASSTGNPYEQYF	TGTGCCAGTAGTACCGGGAACCCCTACGAGCAGTACTTC
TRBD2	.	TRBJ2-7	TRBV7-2	CASSPRWGRGGSYEQYF	TGTGCCAGCAGCCCCCGGTGGGGCCGGGGAGGGTCCTACGAGCAGTACTTC
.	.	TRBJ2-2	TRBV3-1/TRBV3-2	CASSQSTGSGGELFF	TGTGCCAGCAGCCAGTCCACAGGGTCAGGGGGGGAGCTGTTTTTT
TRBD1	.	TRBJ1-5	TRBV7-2	CASSLSAGQDNQPQHF	TGTGCCAGCAGCCTATCTGCGGGACAGGACAATCAGCCCCAGCATTTT
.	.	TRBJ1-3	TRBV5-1	CASSLDQGSGNTIYF	TGCGCCAGCAGCTTGGACCAGGGGAGCGGAAACACCATATATTTT
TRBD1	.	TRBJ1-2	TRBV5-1	CASTPGQGGDYGYTF	TGCGCCAGCACCCCAGGACAGGGCGGCGACTATGGCTACACCTTC